This T cell receptor beta chain was obtained from a study of shared T cell receptors in the human thymus. The CDR3 totals 16 residues. Germline lookup yields CDR1 SGHRS and CDR2 YFSETQ. V lost 2 bases and J 4 bases, leaving 18 bases between the germline ends. Produced via immunoSEQ multiplex PCR; TCRdb's table is partial and in-frame only. This table holds 700,000 or so clones, roughly 88% found once. A further study also used this sample, focusing on human thymus T cells. That publication notes: Thymus tissue was removed during corrective cardiac surgery. Thymic as well as blood repertoires seemed to favor certain V and J genes unevenly. Related research described thymic repertoires that were highly overlapping among unrelated individuals.

This TCR was recovered from a girl in the first two years of life with a congenital heart defect. V gene TRBV5-1 combines with J gene TRBJ2-5; D may be TRBD2 (5 bases). Input material: thymocytes. The CDR3 region has the DNA TGCGCCAGCAGCTTATCGATCCCTAGCTTGCCAGAGACCCAGTACTTC. Translating gives CASSLSIPSLPETQYF. The full variable domain, with the rest looked up from reference TRBV5-1 and TRBJ2-5, is KAGVTQTPRYLIKTRGQQVTLSCSPISGHRSVSWYQQTPGQGLQFLFEYFSETQRNKGNFPGRFSGRQFSNSRSEMNVSTLELGDSALYLCASSLSIPSLPETQYFGPGTRLLVL.